The 26 T cell receptor beta chains below all came from one sample that was sequenced in a study of control samples from healthy donors and cancer patients (dated by TCRdb to 2020 to 2022). The library was prepared using the immunoSEQ multiplex PCR assay. TCRdb provides this immuneACCESS table in a form limited to in-frame rearrangements. Some clones are lacking; in checked studies, under half of them reflect an unresolved V gene, and why the rest are absent is not known. This sample has approximately 120,000 clones in its table, and 80% to 90% of those were observed once. The ten top clones hold roughly 15% of the sample. The sequencing sample was made of blood. The receptors stem from a woman in her 50s in good health.

This clone was counted once. The V gene is TRBV18, the J gene TRBJ2-6; D is possibly TRBD1 (5 bases). Germline V gene lookup returns CDR1 KGHSH and CDR2 LQKENI. The CDR3 sequence is 14 residues long. The ends were cut back, 8 bases at V and 2 bases at J, with 10 bases in the middle. Written as DNA, the CDR3 is TGTGCCAGCCTCAAAGGGGCTGGGGCCAACGTCCTGACTTTC. This sequence encodes CASLKGAGANVLTF.

V and J are TRBV7-9 and TRBJ1-5; D is ambiguous. Germline V gene lookup returns CDR1 SEHNR and CDR2 FQNEAQ (reference sequence). The CDR3 totals 15 residues. V gave up 3 bases and J gave up 0 bases, with 9 bases separating them. In DNA, the CDR3 is TGTGCCAGCAGCTTTAGTGCAGATAGCAATCAGCCCCAGCATTTT. It specifies CASSFSADSNQPQHF.

This clone has just one count. The chain recombines TRBV11-2 with TRBJ2-7; 11 bases are a match to TRBD1. V lost 5 bases and J lost 0; bases outside the gene matches: 6. Germline V CDR1 and CDR2: SGHAT, FQNNGV. The CDR3 is made up of 16 amino acids. The CDR3 region has the DNA TGTGCCAGCAGCAACTCCGGGACAGGGGGCTCCTACGAGCAGTACTTC. It specifies CASSNSGTGGSYEQYF. Full variable domain (remainder filled in from reference TRBV11-2 and TRBJ2-7): EAGVAQSPRYKIIEKRQSVAFWCNPISGHATLYWYQQILGQGPKLLIQFQNNGVVDDSQLPKDRFSAERLKGVDSTLKIQPAKLEDSAVYLCASSNSGTGGSYEQYFGPGTRLTVT.

The chain couples TRBV4-1 to TRBJ2-7; 8 nucleotides align to TRBD1. The germline CDR1 and CDR2 sequences are MGHRA and YSYEKL. Trimming removed 0 bases from V and 2 bases from J; junction bases left unmatched: 3. CDR3 length equals 15 residues. CDR3 in amino acids: CASSQDLGQAYEQYF. For the CDR3, the DNA is TGCGCCAGCAGCCAAGATTTGGGACAGGCCTACGAGCAGTACTTC.

The chain uses TRBV19 and TRBJ2-5; D is ambiguous. Germline-derived CDR1 and CDR2 are LNHDA and SQIVND (reference sequence). The CDR3 covers 14 residues. Between the trimmed V and J ends, which lost 3 bases and 2 bases, there was a span of 10 bases. CDR3 sequence: CASSISLGQETQYF. For the CDR3, the DNA is TGTGCCAGTAGTATTAGTCTAGGGCAAGAGACCCAGTACTTC.

The chain combines TRBV7-2 with TRBJ2-7; 7 bases agree with TRBD2. The CDR3 has 16 amino acids. In germline, CDR1 is SGHTA, CDR2 FQGNSA. Trimming removed 4 bases from V and 7 bases from J; junction bases left unmatched: 16. CDR3 coding DNA: TGTGCCAGCAGCTCTTGGCGCGGGGGTCCTTCGGGGGAGCAGTACTTC. It codes for CASSSWRGGPSGEQYF.

The chain links TRBV27 to TRBJ2-7; 12 nucleotides line up with TRBD1. Germline V CDR1 and CDR2: MNHEY, SMNVEV (reference sequence). V was pared by 5 bases and J by 6 bases, with 8 bases of the junction left unmatched. The CDR3 is 15 amino acids. Here the CDR3 DNA reads TGTGCCAGCAGTCCGGCCGGGACAGGGGGCGCCGAGCAGTACTTC. Protein product: CASSPAGTGGAEQYF.

The V and J genes are TRBV7-2 and TRBJ1-5; TRBD1 aligns across 9 bases. This CDR3 contains 15 residues. V gave up 4 bases and J gave up 1 base; unmatched junction bases: 2. Germline lookup yields CDR1 SGHTA and CDR2 FQGNSA. The CDR3 loop is CASSWDRASNQPQHF. The CDR3 bases are TGTGCCAGCAGCTGGGACAGGGCAAGCAATCAGCCCCAGCATTTT.

The rearrangement uses TRBV7-3 and TRBJ2-5; 7 bases line up with TRBD2. The CDR3 spans 13 residues. CDR1 is SGHTA and CDR2 is FQGTGA in the germline V gene. The V gene end was trimmed by 8 bases and the J gene end by 4 bases; junction bases not matched to a gene: 7. Here the CDR3 DNA reads TGTGCCAGCGGCCGAGCTAGCGGAGAGACCCAGTACTTC. The encoded protein is CASGRASGETQYF.

The rearrangement joins TRBV5-5 to TRBJ1-3; 7 bases fit TRBD1. This CDR3 region has 15 residues. Germline V CDR1 and CDR2: SGHKS, YYEKEE (reference sequence). The ends lost 3 bases at V and 9 bases at J; junction bases unmatched: 12. The DNA of the CDR3 is TGTGCCAGCAGCTGGACGGGACAGTTGGGGAGCACCATATATTTT. It yields the protein CASSWTGQLGSTIYF.

The CDR3 bases are TGTGCCATCAGTACCGGGACAGGAAACCCTTTGCAGCCCCAGCATTTT. It specifies CAISTGTGNPLQPQHF. The chain carries TRBV10-3 and TRBJ1-5, with TRBD1 identical over 8 bases. With V trimmed by 5 bases and J by 7 bases, 13 bases remained unmatched. The CDR3 extends over 16 amino acids. CDR1 is ENHRY, CDR2 SYGVKD, per germline.

The V gene is TRBV11-2, the J gene TRBJ2-1; D is perhaps TRBD2 (6 bases). Germline V gene sequence: CDR1 SGHAT, CDR2 FQNNGV. This CDR3 is built from 16 residues. V was shortened by 3 bases and J by 8 bases, with 20 bases between the two germline ends. The CDR3 here is CASSFSTSSKGDEQFF. CDR3 DNA: TGTGCCAGCAGCTTTTCCACTAGCTCCAAAGGAGATGAGCAGTTCTTC. Variable domain in full (rest from reference TRBV11-2 and TRBJ2-1): EAGVAQSPRYKIIEKRQSVAFWCNPISGHATLYWYQQILGQGPKLLIQFQNNGVVDDSQLPKDRFSAERLKGVDSTLKIQPAKLEDSAVYLCASSFSTSSKGDEQFFGPGTRLTVL.

The chain links TRBV7-9 to TRBJ2-1; 12 nucleotides line up with TRBD1. The germline CDR1 and CDR2 sequences are SEHNR and FQNEAQ (reference sequence). V lost 6 bases and J lost 8; bases outside the gene matches: 14. The CDR3 runs 17 residues. The CDR3, as DNA: TGTGCCAGCAGGTCAGCGGGGGACAGGGGGCTGCGGGATGAGCAGTTCTTC. Its translation: CASRSAGDRGLRDEQFF.

This sequence joins TRBV5-4 and TRBJ2-1; the match to TRBD2 covers 8 bases. The CDR3 runs to 13 residues. Germline V gives CDR1 SGHNT, CDR2 YYREEE (reference sequence). Trimming took 9 bases from V and 8 from J; bases not matched to a gene: 10. The CDR3 loop reads CATIAGFGYEQFF. The CDR3 bases are TGTGCCACCATAGCGGGATTCGGGTATGAGCAGTTCTTC. Based on the CDR3 plus reference TRBV5-4 and TRBJ2-1, the full variable domain is ETGVTQSPTHLIKTRGQQVTLRCSSQSGHNTVSWYQQALGQGPQFIFQYYREEENGRGNFPPRFSGLQFPNYSSELNVNALELDDSALYLCATIAGFGYEQFFGPGTRLTVL.

The J gene is TRBJ1-4, the V gene TRBV25-1; 7 positions agree with TRBD1. There are 13 residues in the CDR3. Trimming at V came to 5 bases and at J to 11 bases, leaving 8 bases not matched to a gene. Germline V lookup: CDR1 MGHDK, CDR2 SYGVNS. The CDR3 coding sequence is TGTGCCAGCAGTCGCACGACAGGGTTGAAACTGTTTTTT. Amino acid sequence: CASSRTTGLKLFF. Full variable domain (outside the CDR3, taken from reference TRBV25-1 and TRBJ1-4): EADIYQTPRYLVIGTGKKITLECSQTMGHDKMYWYQQDPGMELHLIHYSYGVNSTEKGDLSSESTVSRIRTEHFPLTLESARPSHTSQYLCASSRTTGLKLFFGSGTQLSVL.

CDR3 nucleotides: TGTGCCAGCAGTGATTATGAGCAGTTCTTC. Translation: CASSDYEQFF. The chain employs TRBV6-1 and TRBJ2-1; D not resolved. Germline CDR1 and CDR2: MNHNS and SASEGT. V shed 3 bases and J shed 8 bases, with 2 bases lying between them. The CDR3 length is 10 residues.

V is TRBV11-3 and J is TRBJ2-7, with 8 bases identical to TRBD2. V trimming: 5 bases; J trimming: 0 bases; junction bases outside the gene matches: 12. The CDR3 contains 17 residues. Germline V lookup: CDR1 SGHNT, CDR2 YENEEA. CDR3: CASSPGGVAEDSYEQYV. The CDR3 nucleotides are TGTGCCAGCAGCCCGGGGGGGGTGGCGGAAGACTCCTACGAGCAGTACGTC.

About this clone: Other DNA sequences of this sample code for an identical CDR3. The rearrangement joins TRBV20-1 to TRBJ1-1; unclear D gene. The V gene lost 6 bases and the J gene lost 2 bases, with 7 bases spanning the gap. CDR1 and CDR2 (germline): DFQATT, SNEGSKA (reference sequence). This CDR3 has 11 residues. The CDR3 protein is CSAPVNTEAFF. The CDR3 nucleotides read TGCAGTGCCCCAGTTAACACTGAAGCTTTCTTT.

The rearrangement links TRBV5-8 to TRBJ1-1; 7 bases are a match to TRBD1. V lost 1 base to trimming and J lost 7 bases; unmatched junction nucleotides: 4. The V gene's germline CDR1 is SGHTS and CDR2 YDEGEE. The CDR3 contains 13 residues. The CDR3 nucleotides read TGTGCCAGCAGCTTGAGCCAGGGGGATGAAGCTTTCTTT. Its protein is CASSLSQGDEAFF.

The chain couples TRBV10-3 to TRBJ2-7; 7 bases align to TRBD1. The germline V gene has CDR1 ENHRY and CDR2 SYGVKD. The CDR3 contains 13 residues. Unmatched junction bases numbered 4, after V lost 7 bases and J lost 1 base. CDR3 protein: CAIKGQPSYEQYF. DNA for the CDR3: TGTGCCATCAAGGGACAGCCATCCTACGAGCAGTACTTC.

This chain joins TRBV14 and TRBJ2-7; the D gene is possibly TRBD1 (5 bases). Germline CDR1 SGHDN, CDR2 FVKESK. CDR3 length: 15 residues. The germline V and J ends were trimmed by 3 bases and 2 bases, with 14 bases remaining between them. CDR3 residues: CASSQSGASTYEQYF. CDR3 nucleotides: TGTGCCAGCAGCCAGAGTGGGGCCAGCACCTACGAGCAGTACTTC.

The V call is TRBV9, the J call TRBJ2-3, with D tentatively TRBD2 (5 bases). Deletions cut 4 bases from V and 0 bases from J, with 12 bases between. There are 15 residues in the CDR3. The germline gives CDR1 SGDLS, CDR2 YYNGEE. CDR3 nucleotides: TGTGCCAGCAGCCAAAAAGAGCGGAGCACAGATACGCAGTATTTT. It specifies CASSQKERSTDTQYF.

The genes are TRBV5-8 and TRBJ2-3; no reliable D call. Per germline, CDR1 SGHTS and CDR2 YDEGEE. The CDR3 length is 17 residues. V shed 5 bases and J shed 0 bases, with 19 bases lying between them. This CDR3 reads CASSPAPGLLSTDTQYF. CDR3 coding DNA: TGTGCCAGCAGTCCGGCCCCAGGCCTCCTTAGCACAGATACGCAGTATTTT.

V and J are TRBV11-2 and TRBJ2-3; 7 nucleotides align to TRBD1. CDR1 SGHAT and CDR2 FQNNGV come from the germline V gene. This CDR3 comprises 18 residues. J lost 0 bases, V lost 0 bases, and 9 bases had no gene match. CDR3 region: CASSLDLTEGASTDTQYF. CDR3 bases: TGTGCCAGCAGCTTAGATCTCACCGAGGGGGCGAGCACAGATACGCAGTATTTT.

The chain joins TRBV7-2 to TRBJ2-3; TRBD2 matches 7 bases. Germline V lookup: CDR1 SGHTA, CDR2 FQGNSA. This CDR3 spans 14 amino acids. Trimming took 5 bases from V and 6 from J; bases not matched to a gene: 8. The CDR3 bases are TGTGCCAGCAGCCCCGGGACCGGGGGGGATACGCAGTATTTT. Residues: CASSPGTGGDTQYF.

In this sample, this clone turned up a few times. The rearrangement uses TRBV7-2 and TRBJ2-2, with 14 bases identical to TRBD2. The junction had 12 bases not matched to a gene; V was cut back by 5 bases and J by 10 bases. CDR1 and CDR2 from the germline V gene are SGHTA and FQGNSA. This CDR3 has 17 amino acids. CDR3 nucleotide sequence: TGTGCCAGCAGCCACGGGACTAGCGGGAGCGTACGCAAGGAGCTGTTTTTT. Amino acid sequence: CASSHGTSGSVRKELFF.